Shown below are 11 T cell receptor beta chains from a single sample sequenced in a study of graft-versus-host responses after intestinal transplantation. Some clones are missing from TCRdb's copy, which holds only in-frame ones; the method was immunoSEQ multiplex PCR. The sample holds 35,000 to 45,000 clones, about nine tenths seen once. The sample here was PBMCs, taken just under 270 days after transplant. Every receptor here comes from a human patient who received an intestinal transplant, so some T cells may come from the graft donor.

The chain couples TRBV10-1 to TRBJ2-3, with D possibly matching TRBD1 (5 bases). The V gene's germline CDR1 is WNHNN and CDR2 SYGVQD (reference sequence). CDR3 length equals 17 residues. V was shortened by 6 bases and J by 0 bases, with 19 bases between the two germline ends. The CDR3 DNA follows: TGCGCCAGCAGCCCGATTGACAGAACAGCTAGCACAGATACGCAGTATTTT. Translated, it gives CASSPIDRTASTDTQYF.

DNA for the CDR3: TGTGCCACCAGCTACGAGGGTAGACAGCCCCAGCATTTT. It specifies CATSYEGRQPQHF. The chain is built from TRBV15 and TRBJ1-5, with D unclear. Germline V gene sequence: CDR1 LNHNV, CDR2 YYDKDF (reference sequence). The CDR3 sequence is 13 residues long. V lost 5 bases to trimming and J lost 7 bases, with 12 bases between them.

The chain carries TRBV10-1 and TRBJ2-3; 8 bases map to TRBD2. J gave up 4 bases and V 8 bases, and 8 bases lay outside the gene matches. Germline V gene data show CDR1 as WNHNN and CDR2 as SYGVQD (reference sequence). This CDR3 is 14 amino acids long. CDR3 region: CASSRAGVSDTQYF. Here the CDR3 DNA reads TGCGCCAGCTCGCGAGCGGGGGTTTCAGATACGCAGTATTTT.

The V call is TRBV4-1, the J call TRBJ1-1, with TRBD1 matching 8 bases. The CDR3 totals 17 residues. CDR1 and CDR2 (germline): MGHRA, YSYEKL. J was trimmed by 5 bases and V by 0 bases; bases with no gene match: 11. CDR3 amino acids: CASSQDRQGASGTEAFF. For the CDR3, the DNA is TGCGCCAGCAGCCAAGATAGGCAGGGGGCGAGCGGGACTGAAGCTTTCTTT.

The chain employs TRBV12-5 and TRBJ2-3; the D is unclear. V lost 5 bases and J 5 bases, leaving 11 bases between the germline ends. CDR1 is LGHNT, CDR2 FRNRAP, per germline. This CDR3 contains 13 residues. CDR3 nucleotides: TGTGCTAGTGGTCCTCGGACCCTAGATACGCAGTATTTT. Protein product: CASGPRTLDTQYF. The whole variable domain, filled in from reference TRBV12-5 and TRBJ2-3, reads DARVTQTPRHKVTEMGQEVTMRCQPILGHNTVFWYRQTMMQGLELLAYFRNRAPLDDSGMPKDRFSAEMPDATLATLKIQPSEPRDSAVYFCASGPRTLDTQYFGPGTRLTVL.

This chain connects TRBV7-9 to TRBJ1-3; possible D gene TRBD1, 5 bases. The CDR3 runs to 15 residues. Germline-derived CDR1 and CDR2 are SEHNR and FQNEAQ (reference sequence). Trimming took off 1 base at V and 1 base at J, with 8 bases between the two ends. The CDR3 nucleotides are TGTGCCAGCAGCTTAGAGGCAGGGTCTGGAAACACCATATATTTT. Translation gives CASSLEAGSGNTIYF.

The CDR3 here is CASSKLTSGGTDTQYF. As DNA, the CDR3 is TGTGCCAGTAGTAAACTTACTAGCGGGGGGACAGATACGCAGTATTTT. The chain joins TRBV19 to TRBJ2-3; TRBD2 matches 12 bases. Germline V gene lookup returns CDR1 LNHDA and CDR2 SQIVND (reference sequence). The CDR3 runs to 16 residues. J gave up 3 bases and V 4 bases, and 5 bases lay outside the gene matches.

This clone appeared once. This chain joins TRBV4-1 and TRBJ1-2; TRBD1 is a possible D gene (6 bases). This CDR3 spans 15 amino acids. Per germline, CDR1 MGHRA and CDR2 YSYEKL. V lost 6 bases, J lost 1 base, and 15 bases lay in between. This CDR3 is CASRGARGGNYGYTF. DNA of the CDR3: TGCGCCAGCAGGGGGGCGAGAGGAGGTAACTATGGCTACACCTTC.

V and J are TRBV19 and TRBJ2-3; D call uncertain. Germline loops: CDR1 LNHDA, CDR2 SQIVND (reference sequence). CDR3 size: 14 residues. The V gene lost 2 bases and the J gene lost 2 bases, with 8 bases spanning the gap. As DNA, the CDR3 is TGTGCCAGTAGTATACGACACGTCACAGATACGCAGTATTTT. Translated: CASSIRHVTDTQYF.

The chain's CDR3 is CASSLEPTSGAQETQYF. In nucleotides, the CDR3 is TGCGCCAGCAGCTTGGAACCGACTAGCGGGGCGCAAGAGACCCAGTACTTC. This chain links TRBV5-1 with TRBJ2-5, with 11 positions matching TRBD2. The CDR3 spans 17 residues. The V segment lost 0 bases and the J segment 2 bases; nucleotides outside the gene matches: 6. Germline V gene lookup returns CDR1 SGHRS and CDR2 YFSETQ. The full variable domain, rest sourced from reference TRBV5-1 and TRBJ2-5, is KAGVTQTPRYLIKTRGQQVTLSCSPISGHRSVSWYQQTPGQGLQFLFEYFSETQRNKGNFPGRFSGRQFSNSRSEMNVSTLELGDSALYLCASSLEPTSGAQETQYFGPGTRLLVL.

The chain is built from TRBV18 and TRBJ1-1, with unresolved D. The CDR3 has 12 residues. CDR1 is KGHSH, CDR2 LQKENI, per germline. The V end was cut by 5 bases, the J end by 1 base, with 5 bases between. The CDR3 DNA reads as TGTGCCAGCTCAGGTGAGAACACTGAAGCTTTCTTT. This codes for CASSGENTEAFF.